The next 25 T cell receptor beta chains were all read from a single sample in a study of chronic HIV infection and antiretroviral therapy. Each CDR3 protein gets one entry after TCRdb re-called the 5' RACE reads with MiXCR. The profile shows 40,000 to 50,000 distinct CDR3 sequences, 19% of them singletons. Sequencing input: peripheral blood. These receptors were taken from an adult who had HIV and had not received antiretroviral therapy, or was an uninfected healthy control (not recorded which).

This clonotype occurred a few times. This sequence joins TRBV28 and TRBJ2-4; 7 positions agree with TRBD2. Trimming at V came to 3 bases and at J to 6 bases, leaving 11 bases not matched to a gene. CDR1 and CDR2 from the germline V gene are MDHEN and SYDVKM. The CDR3 consists of 16 residues. The CDR3 DNA sequence: TGTGCCAGCAGTTTGCTCGGCGGGAGATCTGGAAACATTCAGTACTTC. Protein: CASSLLGGRSGNIQYF.

As concerns this clonotype: Sequence at one end of the junction differs from germline and may be a read error. The chain uses TRBV11-2 and TRBJ2-1; D may be TRBD2 (5 bases). From germline, CDR1 is SGHAT and CDR2 FQNNGV. This CDR3 has 14 amino acids. The CDR3 DNA reads TGTGCCAGCAGCTTAACGGACTCCCACAATGAGCAGTTCTTC. Translating gives CASSLTDSHNEQFF.

This clonotype was seen a few times. J is TRBJ2-7 and V is TRBV12-3 or TRBV12-4, with D perhaps matching TRBD1 or TRBD2 (5 bases each). Trimming stripped 5 bases from V and 4 bases from J, with 12 bases between. The CDR3 has 13 amino acids. As DNA, the CDR3 is TGTGCCAGCAGTCGGGACGGCCCGTACGAGCAGTACTTC. It translates to CASSRDGPYEQYF.

This clonotype was seen a few times. The V call is TRBV6-5, the J call TRBJ2-7; 7 bases map to TRBD1. This CDR3 has 14 residues. V shed 2 bases and J 0 bases; nucleotides not matched to a gene: 1. Germline CDR1 and CDR2: MNHEY and SVGAGI. In DNA form, the CDR3 reads TGTGCCAGCAGTTACGACAGGGTCTCCTACGAGCAGTACTTC. It encodes CASSYDRVSYEQYF.

This clonotype was found a few times. The V call is TRBV28, the J call TRBJ1-6; D not certain. The germline CDR1 and CDR2 sequences are MDHEN and SYDVKM. Trimming took off 6 bases at V and 10 bases at J, with 7 bases between the two ends. The CDR3 consists of 11 residues. As DNA, the CDR3 is TGTGCCAGCAGGGCAGGCTCACCCCTCCACTTT. Protein product: CASRAGSPLHF.

The chain has TRBV27 and TRBJ1-5, with 8 bases that match TRBD1. J lost 6 bases, V lost 4 bases, and 2 bases had no gene match. Germline CDR1 MNHEY, CDR2 SMNVEV (reference sequence). This CDR3 spans 13 amino acids. DNA for the CDR3: TGTGCCAGCAGTTACGGGACAGGTCAGCCCCAGCATTTT. Its protein product is CASSYGTGQPQHF.

This clonotype was seen once. One end of the junction fails to match germline, which may point to a read error. The chain carries TRBV3-1 and TRBJ2-1, with TRBD1 matching over 9 bases. Germline CDR1 is LGHDT and CDR2 is YNNKEL (reference sequence). This CDR3 comprises 17 residues. The CDR3 DNA sequence: TGTGCCAGCAGCCAAGATCCTAGGGACAGGGTGTACATTGAGCAGTTCTTC. It yields the protein CASSQDPRDRVYIEQFF.

The chain couples TRBV28 to TRBJ2-7, with D unresolved. Germline V gene data show CDR1 as MDHEN and CDR2 as SYDVKM. Trimming took 8 bases from V and 2 from J, leaving 16 bases between them. The CDR3 runs 14 residues. The CDR3 here is CASGPRMPPYEQYF. CDR3 sequence (DNA): TGTGCCAGCGGCCCCCGGATGCCCCCCTACGAGCAGTACTTC. Full variable domain (rest looked up from reference TRBV28 and TRBJ2-7): DVKVTQSSRYLVKRTGEKVFLECVQDMDHENMFWYRQDPGLGLRLIYFSYDVKMKEKGDIPEGYSVSREKKERFSLILESASTNQTSMYLCASGPRMPPYEQYFGPGTRLTVT.

The chain carries TRBV10-3 and TRBJ1-1, with D uncertain. Per germline, CDR1 ENHRY and CDR2 SYGVKD. Trimming removed 0 bases from V and 7 bases from J, with 18 bases in between. The CDR3 consists of 16 residues. The CDR3 DNA sequence: TGTGCCATCAGTGAGTCGATTCTGCGAGATCCCAATGAAGCTTTCTTT. Translated, it gives CAISESILRDPNEAFF.

This clonotype was counted a few times. The rearrangement joins TRBV28 to TRBJ2-7; perhaps TRBD2 as D (6 bases). Germline CDR1 reads MDHEN; CDR2 reads SYDVKM. The CDR3 consists of 15 residues. Trimming stripped 1 base from V and 2 bases from J, with 12 bases between. DNA of the CDR3: TGTGCCAGCAGTTTATCGGGGGTACCGACCTACGAGCAGTACTTC. Its translation: CASSLSGVPTYEQYF.

In this sample, this clonotype turned up many times. The chain uses TRBV7-8 and TRBJ2-6; D is ambiguous. From germline, CDR1 is SGHVS and CDR2 FQNEAQ. V shed 5 bases and J shed 3 bases, with 5 bases lying between them. The CDR3 consists of 13 residues. The CDR3 region is CASSRLGANVLTF. Written as DNA, the CDR3 is TGTGCCAGCAGCCGACTTGGGGCCAACGTCCTGACTTTC.

V and J are TRBV2 and TRBJ2-3, with 7 bases identical to TRBD1. Germline lookup yields CDR1 SNHLY and CDR2 FYNNEI. V was pared by 5 bases and J by 0 bases, with 5 bases of the junction left unmatched. This CDR3 contains 15 residues. The CDR3 DNA sequence: TGTGCCAGCAGTAATGAACAGGGGAGCACAGATACGCAGTATTTT. This translates into CASSNEQGSTDTQYF.

This chain links TRBV28 with TRBJ2-1, with 8 bases aligning to TRBD2. CDR3 length: 12 residues. Germline CDR1 is MDHEN and CDR2 is SYDVKM. The trim removed 7 bases at V and 9 bases at J, leaving 5 bases unmatched. The CDR3 DNA reads as TGTGCCAGCATGGTCGGGACTAGTGAGCAGTTCTTC. Amino acids: CASMVGTSEQFF.

This clonotype was detected a few times. This sequence joins TRBV28 and TRBJ2-1, with 9 bases matching TRBD2. With V trimmed by 4 bases and J by 3 bases, 13 bases remained unmatched. This CDR3 comprises 18 residues. CDR1 and CDR2 from the germline V gene are MDHEN and SYDVKM. For the CDR3, the DNA is TGTGCCAGCAGTTCGAAATGGAGCGGGAGGCCCCTCTACAATGAGCAGTTCTTC. Translating gives CASSSKWSGRPLYNEQFF.

V and J are TRBV28 and TRBJ2-3; D call uncertain. Deletions cut 2 bases from V and 0 bases from J, with 6 bases between. This CDR3 spans 14 amino acids. In germline, CDR1 is MDHEN, CDR2 SYDVKM. Here the CDR3 reads CASSLKISTDTQYF. DNA of the CDR3: TGTGCCAGCAGTTTAAAGATTAGCACAGATACGCAGTATTTT.

CDR3 protein: CASSPEWGPNQPQHF. Here the CDR3 DNA reads TGTGCCAGCAGCCCCGAGTGGGGTCCAAATCAGCCCCAGCATTTT. The rearrangement uses TRBV9 and TRBJ1-5, with D unclear. Germline V gene lookup returns CDR1 SGDLS and CDR2 YYNGEE. V was cut by 4 bases and J by 4 bases, with 15 bases left in between. The CDR3 is made up of 15 amino acids.

This clonotype was detected many times. This rearrangement joins TRBV2 to TRBJ2-7; D may be TRBD1 (6 bases). This CDR3 is built from 14 residues. The V end was cut by 6 bases, the J end by 4 bases, with 16 bases between. Per germline, CDR1 SNHLY and CDR2 FYNNEI. The chain's CDR3 is CASSEQGRGYEQYF. CDR3 bases: TGTGCCAGCAGCGAACAGGGAAGAGGGTACGAGCAGTACTTC.

In its sample, this clonotype was seen a few times. The chain uses TRBV20-1 and TRBJ2-3; D is ambiguous. There are 15 residues in the CDR3. Trimming pared 1 base from V and 0 bases from J, leaving 11 bases between. Germline V CDR1 and CDR2: DFQATT, SNEGSKA (reference sequence). The CDR3 reads CSARGSPSSTDTQYF. The DNA of the CDR3 is TGCAGTGCTAGAGGGTCCCCCTCTAGCACAGATACGCAGTATTTT.

This chain uses TRBV5-1 with TRBJ2-3, with D tentatively TRBD1 (5 bases). This CDR3 is built from 14 residues. Looked up from germline, CDR1 is SGHRS and CDR2 is YFSETQ. V lost 3 bases to trimming and J lost 1 base, with 9 bases between them. In nucleotides, the CDR3 is TGCGCCAGCAGCTATCGACAGCGCACAGATACGCAGTATTTT. It encodes CASSYRQRTDTQYF.

The V gene is TRBV28, the J gene TRBJ2-5; 7 bases line up with TRBD2. This CDR3 is 15 amino acids long. The V gene's germline CDR1 is MDHEN and CDR2 SYDVKM. V lost 7 bases and J lost 1; bases outside the gene matches: 9. The CDR3 DNA is TGTGCCAGCAATTCGGGGGGAGTTCGCCAAGAGACCCAGTACTTC. Translation: CASNSGGVRQETQYF. The whole variable domain, filled in from reference TRBV28 and TRBJ2-5, reads DVKVTQSSRYLVKRTGEKVFLECVQDMDHENMFWYRQDPGLGLRLIYFSYDVKMKEKGDIPEGYSVSREKKERFSLILESASTNQTSMYLCASNSGGVRQETQYFGPGTRLLVL.

V is TRBV29-1 and J is TRBJ2-2; the D is unclear. The CDR3 spans 14 residues. Germline CDR1 SQVTM, CDR2 ANQGSEA. V lost 1 base, J lost 2 bases, and 8 bases lay in between. The CDR3 region is CSVEGYSNTGELFF. CDR3 in DNA: TGCAGCGTTGAAGGGTACAGCAACACCGGGGAGCTGTTTTTT.

This clonotype was seen more than once but under ten times. This chain connects TRBV28 to TRBJ2-7, with a weak D call TRBD2 (6 bases). The ends were cut back, 7 bases at V and 2 bases at J, with 15 bases in the middle. Per germline, CDR1 MDHEN and CDR2 SYDVKM. The CDR3 runs to 14 residues. The DNA of the CDR3 is TGTGCCAGCACCCCAGGTGGAGGGACCTACGAGCAGTACTTC. Its translation is CASTPGGGTYEQYF.

This clonotype turned up a few times. V is TRBV6-6 and J is TRBJ2-7; 12 positions agree with TRBD2. CDR3 length: 16 amino acids. Germline lookup yields CDR1 MNHNY and CDR2 SVGAGI (reference sequence). J was trimmed by 0 bases and V by 0 bases; bases with no gene match: 0. The CDR3 DNA follows: TGTGCCAGCAGTTACTCGACTAGCGGGAGCTCCTACGAGCAGTACTTC. It encodes CASSYSTSGSSYEQYF.

This clonotype was seen a few times. The chain combines TRBV10-2 with TRBJ2-7; TRBD2 might be the D (6 bases). Germline V gene sequence: CDR1 WSHSY, CDR2 SAAADI. The length of the CDR3 is 14 residues. The V gene lost 1 base and the J gene lost 2 bases, with 9 bases spanning the gap. CDR3 residues: CASSELAATYEQYF. The CDR3 bases are TGCGCCAGCAGTGAGTTAGCGGCAACCTACGAGCAGTACTTC.

This chain uses TRBV4-1 with TRBJ1-6; D ambiguous. The CDR3 is 13 residues long. V lost 2 bases to trimming and J lost 7 bases, with 6 bases between them. CDR1 is MGHRA, CDR2 YSYEKL, per germline. CDR3 residues: CASSQLPNSPLHF. DNA of the CDR3: TGCGCCAGCAGCCAATTGCCGAATTCACCCCTCCACTTT.